The 11 T cell receptor beta chains given below trace back to one sample, sequenced in a study of T cells after yellow fever vaccination. TCRdb redid the calling of the 5' RACE reads with MiXCR, one entry per CDR3 protein. Counted here are about 340,000 distinct CDR3 sequences, roughly 8.7% occurring once; the ten biggest clones make up around 17%. The material sequenced was PBMCs, taken on the day of the first yellow fever vaccination. The receptors stem from a man between 18 and 35 years old who received the YFV17D yellow fever vaccine.

The rearrangement joins TRBV7-2 to TRBJ2-3; 7 bases agree with TRBD2. With V trimmed by 5 bases and J by 0 bases, 8 bases remained unmatched. Germline V gene data show CDR1 as SGHTA and CDR2 as FQGNSA. The CDR3 runs to 16 residues. The CDR3 nucleotides read TGTGCCAGCAGCCCTGCGCGGGGGAGTAGCACAGATACGCAGTATTTT. Translating it yields CASSPARGSSTDTQYF.

In its sample, this clonotype was seen many times. The rearrangement uses TRBV2 and TRBJ2-7; D remains unclear. Germline V gene data show CDR1 as SNHLY and CDR2 as FYNNEI. V lost 3 bases and J lost 0, with 15 bases in between. The CDR3 is made up of 16 amino acids. The CDR3 is CASSDRSLSPSYEQYV. The DNA for the CDR3 is TGTGCCAGCAGTGATAGGTCCTTGTCGCCCTCCTACGAGCAGTACGTC.

The chain links TRBV3-1 to TRBJ2-7; D might be TRBD2 (6 bases). This CDR3 has 13 residues. CDR1 is LGHDT and CDR2 is YNNKEL in the germline V gene (reference sequence). Trimming shortened V by 4 bases and J by 7 bases, and 14 bases separated the two germline ends. The CDR3 DNA is TGTGCCAGCAGCCGGGACTCCGGTCGAGAGCAGTACTTC. As protein: CASSRDSGREQYF.

This clonotype was seen only a few times. This chain uses TRBV6-5 with TRBJ1-5; D possibly corresponds to TRBD1 (6 bases). Germline CDR1 is MNHEY and CDR2 is SVGAGI. The CDR3 has 16 residues. The V end lost 0 bases, the J end lost 2 bases, and 11 bases lay between the germline ends. The CDR3 DNA sequence: TGTGCCAGCAGTTACTCGGGGGGGGCAGGCAATCAGCCCCAGCATTTT. Encoded protein: CASSYSGGAGNQPQHF.

This clonotype appeared a few times. J is TRBJ2-2 and V is TRBV28; TRBD2 might be the D (6 bases). The CDR3 runs to 17 residues. Between the trimmed V and J ends, which lost 6 bases and 7 bases, there was a span of 24 bases. The germline V gene encodes CDR1 MDHEN and CDR2 SYDVKM. The CDR3 nucleotides read TGTGCCAGCAGCAAAGATGGAGCGGGTCGCTATGTCGGGGAGCTGTTTTTT. Protein: CASSKDGAGRYVGELFF.

The V and J genes are TRBV19 and TRBJ2-3; D remains unclear. Trimming left V 5 bases short and J 7 bases short, with 16 bases between. Germline CDR1 and CDR2: LNHDA and SQIVND (reference sequence). CDR3 length equals 14 residues. CDR3 nucleotides: TGTGCCAGTAGTGTCCCCCGCGCGGTCCATACGCAGTATTTT. This codes for CASSVPRAVHTQYF.

In this sample, this clonotype turned up a few times. This chain connects TRBV18 to TRBJ1-1; D perhaps matches TRBD1 (6 bases). Germline V gene lookup returns CDR1 KGHSH and CDR2 LQKENI. V was cut by 3 bases and J by 3 bases, with 14 bases left in between. There are 15 residues in the CDR3. The CDR3 reads CASSPAGGGDTEAFF. In nucleotides, the CDR3 is TGTGCCAGCTCACCGGCCGGGGGCGGGGACACTGAAGCTTTCTTT.

The sample holds a few counts of this clonotype. The rearrangement joins TRBV6-1 to TRBJ1-2, with D possibly being TRBD1 (5 bases). Trimming stripped 5 bases from V and 0 bases from J, with 19 bases between. This CDR3 is built from 17 residues. CDR1 is MNHNS, CDR2 SASEGT, per germline. This chain's CDR3 is CASSQTDHRRANYGYTF. The CDR3 nucleotides read TGTGCCAGCAGTCAAACCGATCACAGGAGAGCTAACTATGGCTACACCTTC.

The chain joins TRBV11-2 to TRBJ2-7; D gene ambiguous. Trimming cost V 3 bases and J 5 bases, with 11 bases left between them. Germline V gene sequence: CDR1 SGHAT, CDR2 FQNNGV. There are 13 residues in the CDR3. CDR3 nucleotide sequence: TGTGCCAGCAGCTTTTCGGAGTCCAACGAGCAGTACTTC. Translated, it gives CASSFSESNEQYF.

The chain joins TRBV12-3 or TRBV12-4 to TRBJ1-2, with a possible D match to TRBD1 (6 bases). V lost 3 bases to trimming and J lost 4 bases, with 12 bases between them. CDR3 size: 14 residues. The CDR3 region is CASSLGAGAYGYTF. DNA for the CDR3: TGTGCCAGCAGTTTGGGGGCGGGAGCCTATGGCTACACCTTC.

Only a few counts were recorded for this clonotype. The chain links TRBV6-1 to TRBJ2-2; 7 bases agree with TRBD1. There are 17 residues in the CDR3. Per germline, CDR1 MNHNS and CDR2 SASEGT. The J segment lost 5 bases and the V segment lost 3 bases, leaving 12 bases of the junction unmatched. In DNA form, the CDR3 reads TGTGCCAGCAGTGATCCCACAGGGGTGACTCTAACCGGGGAGCTGTTTTTT. It codes for CASSDPTGVTLTGELFF.